These 7 T cell receptor beta chains originate from one sample sequenced in a study of beta chain features in type 1 diabetes. TCRB transcripts that were expressed got sequenced, as all of the isolated RNA had been reverse transcribed. Profiled with immunoSEQ multiplex PCR; TCRdb holds only in-frame clones, not every one. Seen here are 110,000 or so clones, roughly 43% observed once, and the top ten hold less than 0.08%. Sequencing was carried out using stem cell memory CD4+ T cells from blood. The receptors were gathered from a woman aged 18-29 years in good health.

The J gene is TRBJ1-4, the V gene TRBV28, with a weak D call TRBD1 (6 bases). This CDR3 has 13 amino acids. Germline CDR1 MDHEN, CDR2 SYDVKM. V lost 10 bases, J lost 6 bases, and 15 bases lay in between. CDR3 bases: TGTGCCACCATACAGGGTGTCGATGAAAAACTGTTTTTT. Amino acid sequence: CATIQGVDEKLFF.

Only a few counts were recorded for this clone. The chain uses TRBV6-5 and TRBJ2-7; tentative D call: TRBD2 (5 bases). Germline CDR1 reads MNHEY; CDR2 reads SVGAGI. Trimming pared 4 bases from V and 4 bases from J, leaving 14 bases between. The CDR3 is made up of 14 amino acids. Written as DNA, the CDR3 is TGTGCCAGCAGTTGGGCAGGAGGCGCATACGAGCAGTACTTC. Translation gives CASSWAGGAYEQYF.

The chain has TRBV7-6 and TRBJ1-1, with a tentative D call TRBD1 (5 bases). Germline lookup yields CDR1 SGHVS and CDR2 FNYEAQ. Trimming cost V 1 base and J 1 base, with 13 bases left between them. This CDR3 comprises 16 residues. The DNA for the CDR3 is TGTGCCAGCAGCTTAGGGCTAGGGCAGGGGAACACTGAAGCTTTCTTT. Translating gives CASSLGLGQGNTEAFF.

The chain joins TRBV5-1 to TRBJ1-3, with 7 nucleotides matching TRBD1. Trimming cost V 4 bases and J 0 bases; bases outside gene matches: 4. CDR3 length: 15 residues. Per germline, CDR1 SGHRS and CDR2 YFSETQ. The CDR3 bases are TGCGCCAGCAGCCCAGGGGGTCGCTCTGGAAACACCATATATTTT. Its protein is CASSPGGRSGNTIYF.

The V call is TRBV6-1, the J call TRBJ2-1; D possibly corresponds to TRBD2 (5 bases). CDR1 is MNHNS, CDR2 SASEGT, per germline. CDR3 length: 12 residues. The V end lost 4 bases, the J end lost 6 bases, and 7 bases lay between the germline ends. This CDR3 is CASSGLSNEQFF. CDR3 DNA sequence: TGTGCCAGCAGTGGACTATCCAATGAGCAGTTCTTC.

This sequence joins TRBV5-1 and TRBJ2-2; 12 bases match TRBD2. CDR1 and CDR2 (germline): SGHRS, YFSETQ. After removal of 4 bases from V and 2 bases from J, the junction contained 9 bases not matched to a gene. CDR3 length: 18 amino acids. CDR3 amino acids: CASSHPGTSGLNTGELFF. As DNA, the CDR3 is TGCGCCAGCAGCCATCCCGGGACTAGCGGGCTAAACACCGGGGAGCTGTTTTTT.

The rearrangement uses TRBV7-9 and TRBJ2-7, with 8 bases that match TRBD2. J gave up 0 bases and V 2 bases, and 3 bases lay outside the gene matches. This CDR3 spans 15 amino acids. Germline CDR1 is SEHNR and CDR2 is FQNEAQ (reference sequence). The DNA for the CDR3 is TGTGCCAGCAGCTTACCCACTAGCGGCTCCTACGAGCAGTACTTC. The encoded protein is CASSLPTSGSYEQYF.